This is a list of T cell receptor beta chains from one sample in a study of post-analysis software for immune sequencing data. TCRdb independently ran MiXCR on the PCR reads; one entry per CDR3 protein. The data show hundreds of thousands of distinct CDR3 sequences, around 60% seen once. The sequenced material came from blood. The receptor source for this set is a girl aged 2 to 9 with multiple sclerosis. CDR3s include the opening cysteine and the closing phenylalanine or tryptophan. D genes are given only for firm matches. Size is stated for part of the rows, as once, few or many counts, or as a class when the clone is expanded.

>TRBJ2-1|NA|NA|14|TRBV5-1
CASSLARDGNEQFF
TGCGCCAGCAGCTTGGCTCGGGATGGCAATGAGCAGTTCTTC
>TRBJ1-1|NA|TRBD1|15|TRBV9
CASSGGTGENTEAFF
TGTGCCAGCAGCGGCGGGACAGGGGAGAACACTGAAGCTTTCTTT
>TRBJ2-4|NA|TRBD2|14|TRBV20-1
CSAWIAGFKNIQYF
TGCAGCGCTTGGATAGCGGGATTCAAGAACATTCAGTACTTC
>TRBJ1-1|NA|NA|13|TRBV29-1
CSVGTGMHTEAFF
TGCAGCGTTGGAACCGGGATGCACACTGAAGCTTTCTTT
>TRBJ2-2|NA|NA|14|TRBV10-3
CAIKVGANTGELFF
TGTGCCATCAAGGTGGGCGCGAACACCGGGGAGCTGTTTTTT
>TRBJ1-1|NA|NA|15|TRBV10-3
CAIRDLDGLNTEAFF
TGTGCCATCAGGGACCTTGACGGATTGAACACTGAAGCTTTCTTT
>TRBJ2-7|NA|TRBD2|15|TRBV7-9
CASSLGLAGQGEQYF
TGTGCCAGCAGCCTGGGACTAGCGGGGCAGGGGGAGCAGTACTTC
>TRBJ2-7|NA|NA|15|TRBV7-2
CASSSGTSPGYEQYF
TGTGCCAGCAGCTCCGGGACTTCCCCGGGGTACGAGCAGTACTTC
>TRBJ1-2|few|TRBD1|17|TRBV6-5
CASSYRTGRGVNYGYTF
TGTGCCAGCAGTTACCGGACAGGGAGGGGTGTGAACTATGGCTACACCTTC
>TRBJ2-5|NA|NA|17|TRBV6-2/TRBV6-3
CASSYSTREGSQETQYF
TGTGCCAGCAGTTACTCGACCAGAGAGGGATCCCAAGAGACCCAGTACTTC
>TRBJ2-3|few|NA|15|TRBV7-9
CAGREGPDPTDTQYF
TGTGCCGGCAGAGAGGGACCGGACCCTACAGATACGCAGTATTTT
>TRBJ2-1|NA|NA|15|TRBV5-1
CANSPWWGSRNEQFF
TGCGCCAACAGCCCTTGGTGGGGGAGTCGTAATGAGCAGTTCTTC
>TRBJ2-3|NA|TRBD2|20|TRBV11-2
CASSLDRKRKRGTRGDTQYF
TGTGCCAGCAGCTTAGATAGGAAGAGGAAGCGGGGTACAAGAGGAGATACGCAGTATTTT
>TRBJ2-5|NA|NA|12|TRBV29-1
CSAQGTRETQYF
TGCAGCGCCCAGGGGACCCGGGAGACCCAGTACTTC
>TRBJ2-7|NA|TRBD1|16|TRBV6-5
CASSYSTGQVTYEQYF
TGTGCCAGCAGTTACTCGACGGGACAGGTAACCTACGAGCAGTACTTC
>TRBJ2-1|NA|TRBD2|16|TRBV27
CASSLGTSGGSPQTFF
TGTGCCAGCAGTTTAGGGACTAGCGGGGGGTCACCTCAGACGTTCTTC
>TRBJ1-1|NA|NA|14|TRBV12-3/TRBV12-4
CASSLTGTGTEAFF
TGTGCCAGCAGTCTTACCGGGACGGGGACTGAAGCTTTCTTT
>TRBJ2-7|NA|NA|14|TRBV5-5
CASSPGTLSYEQYF
TGTGCCAGCAGCCCCGGGACACTTTCCTACGAGCAGTACTTC
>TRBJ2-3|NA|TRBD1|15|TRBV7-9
CASSLADRARDTQYF
TGTGCCAGCAGCTTGGCGGACAGGGCCAGGGATACGCAGTATTTT
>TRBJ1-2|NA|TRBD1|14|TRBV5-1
CASSLAWQGAGYTF
TGCGCCAGCAGCTTGGCCTGGCAGGGGGCCGGCTACACCTTC
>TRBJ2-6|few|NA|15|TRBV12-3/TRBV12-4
CAKETGLTGANVLTF
TGTGCCAAGGAAACAGGGCTGACTGGGGCCAACGTCCTGACTTTC
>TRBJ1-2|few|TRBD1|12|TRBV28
CASGQAFYGYTF
TGTGCCAGCGGACAGGCCTTCTATGGCTACACCTTC
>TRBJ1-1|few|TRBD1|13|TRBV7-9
CASSSLGTDEAFF
TGTGCCAGCAGCTCGCTCGGGACAGATGAAGCTTTCTTT
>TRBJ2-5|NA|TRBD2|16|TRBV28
CASSFRAGGWSQTQYF
TGTGCCAGCAGTTTCCGGGCGGGGGGGTGGTCCCAGACCCAGTACTTC
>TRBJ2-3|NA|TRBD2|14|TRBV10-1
CASNPAGAADTQYF
TGCGCCAGCAACCCAGCGGGAGCTGCAGATACGCAGTATTTT
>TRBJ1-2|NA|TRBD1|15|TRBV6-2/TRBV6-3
CASSPFLDRVAGYTF
TGTGCCAGCAGTCCTTTTCTTGACAGGGTAGCTGGCTACACCTTC
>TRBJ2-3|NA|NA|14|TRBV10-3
CAIRDGPSTDTQYF
TGTGCCATCCGAGACGGTCCTAGCACAGATACGCAGTATTTT
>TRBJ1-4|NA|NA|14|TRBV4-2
CASSQDGGGEKLFF
TGTGCCAGCAGCCAAGATGGAGGTGGGGAAAAACTGTTTTTT
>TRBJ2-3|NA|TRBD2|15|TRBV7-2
CASSLEAGVADTQYF
TGTGCCAGCAGCTTAGAGGCGGGGGTGGCAGATACGCAGTATTTT
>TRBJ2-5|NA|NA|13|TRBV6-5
CASSSSGEGTQYF
TGTGCCAGCAGTTCCTCAGGGGAGGGGACCCAGTACTTC
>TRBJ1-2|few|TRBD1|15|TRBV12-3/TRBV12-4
CASTSDRGENYGYTF
TGTGCCAGCACCTCCGACAGGGGGGAGAACTATGGCTACACCTTC
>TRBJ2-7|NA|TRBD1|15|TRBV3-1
CASSSRRDRVAEQYF
TGTGCCAGCAGCTCGCGGCGGGACAGGGTTGCCGAGCAGTACTTC
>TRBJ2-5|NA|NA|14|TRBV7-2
CASSLVWGGETQYF
TGTGCCAGCAGCTTAGTCTGGGGCGGGGAGACCCAGTACTTC
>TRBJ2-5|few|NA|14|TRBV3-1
CASSQVRMRETQYF
TGTGCCAGCAGCCAAGTAAGAATGCGTGAGACCCAGTACTTC
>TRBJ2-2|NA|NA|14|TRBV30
CASQRPGPGGELFF
TGTGCCTCCCAGAGGCCAGGACCGGGGGGGGAGCTGTTTTTT
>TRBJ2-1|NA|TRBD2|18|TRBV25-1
CASSGQLGLVGSVDEQFF
TGTGCCAGCAGTGGACAACTCGGACTAGTAGGGTCCGTCGATGAGCAGTTCTTC
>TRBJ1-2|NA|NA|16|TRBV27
CASSSPGGVTGGGYTF
TGTGCCAGCAGTTCCCCCGGCGGCGTGACAGGAGGTGGCTACACCTTC
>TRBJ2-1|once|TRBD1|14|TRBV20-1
CSARGTGEINEQFF
TGCAGTGCTAGGGGGACAGGGGAAATCAATGAGCAGTTCTTC
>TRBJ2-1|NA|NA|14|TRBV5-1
CASSLEGIYNEQFF
TGCGCCAGCAGCTTGGAGGGGATTTACAATGAGCAGTTCTTC
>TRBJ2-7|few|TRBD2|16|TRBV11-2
CASSFLAGSLLDEQYF
TGTGCCAGCAGCTTCCTAGCGGGAAGCCTTCTCGACGAGCAGTACTTC
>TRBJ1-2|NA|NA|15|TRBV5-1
CASSLDGGEGYGYTF
TGCGCCAGCAGCTTGGATGGCGGGGAAGGGTATGGCTACACCTTC
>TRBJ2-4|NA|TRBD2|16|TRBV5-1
CASSLAEAGGRDIQYF
TGCGCCAGCAGCTTGGCCGAGGCGGGAGGGCGTGACATTCAGTACTTC
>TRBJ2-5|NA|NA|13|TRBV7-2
CASSLSPGIQQYF
TGTGCCAGCAGCTTATCTCCGGGAATCCAGCAGTACTTC
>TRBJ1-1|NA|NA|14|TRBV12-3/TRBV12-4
CASSSRTARTEAFF
TGTGCCAGCAGTTCTAGGACAGCTAGAACTGAAGCTTTCTTT